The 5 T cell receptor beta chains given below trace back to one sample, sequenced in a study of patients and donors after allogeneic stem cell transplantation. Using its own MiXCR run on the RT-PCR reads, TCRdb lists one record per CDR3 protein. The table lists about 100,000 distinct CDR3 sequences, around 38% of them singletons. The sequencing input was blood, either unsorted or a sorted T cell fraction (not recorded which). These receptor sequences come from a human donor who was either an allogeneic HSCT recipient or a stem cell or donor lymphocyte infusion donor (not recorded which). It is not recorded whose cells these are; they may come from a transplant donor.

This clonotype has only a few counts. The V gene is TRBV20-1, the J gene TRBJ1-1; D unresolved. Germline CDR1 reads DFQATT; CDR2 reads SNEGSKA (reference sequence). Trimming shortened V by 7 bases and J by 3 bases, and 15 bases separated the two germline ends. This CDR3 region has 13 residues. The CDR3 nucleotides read TGCAGTGATGGTCCCCCAGGCCACACTGAAGCTTTCTTT. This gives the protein CSDGPPGHTEAFF.

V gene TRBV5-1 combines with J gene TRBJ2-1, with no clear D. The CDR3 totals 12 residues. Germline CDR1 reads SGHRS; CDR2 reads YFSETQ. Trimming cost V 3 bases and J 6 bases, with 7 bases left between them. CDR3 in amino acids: CASSYDFNEQFF. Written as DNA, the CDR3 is TGCGCCAGCAGCTACGACTTCAATGAGCAGTTCTTC.

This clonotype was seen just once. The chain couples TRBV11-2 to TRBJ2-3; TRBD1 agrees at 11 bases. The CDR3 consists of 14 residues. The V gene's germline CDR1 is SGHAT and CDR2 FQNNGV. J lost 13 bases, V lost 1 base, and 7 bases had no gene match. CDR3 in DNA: TGTGCCAGCAGCTTAGGGACAGGGGGCGAGTGGAAGTATTTT. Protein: CASSLGTGGEWKYF.

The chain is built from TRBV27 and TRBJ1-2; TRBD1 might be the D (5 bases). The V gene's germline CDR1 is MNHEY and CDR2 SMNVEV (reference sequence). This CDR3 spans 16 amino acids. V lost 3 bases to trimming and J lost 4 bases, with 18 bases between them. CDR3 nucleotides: TGTGCCAGCAGTTTCCTACCCTTCAGGGAAACCTATGGCTACACCTTC. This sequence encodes CASSFLPFRETYGYTF.

The DNA for the CDR3 is TGCAGCGTTGGGGGGGACATGAACACTGAAGCTTTCTTT. It translates to CSVGGDMNTEAFF. This chain uses TRBV29-1 with TRBJ1-1; possibly TRBD1 for D (6 bases). CDR1 is SQVTM, CDR2 ANQGSEA, per germline. Trimming removed 4 bases at V and 0 bases at J, with 9 bases between. The CDR3 contains 13 residues.